This TCR beta chain stems from a study of blood T cells in healthy people across ages. The wider study: When template switching was applied, about one barcoded beta molecule was captured per two T cells.

With regard to this clonotype: Its cognate antigen is unknown.

V dropped 3 bases and J dropped 9 bases, with 21 bases sitting between them. CDR3 size: 15 residues. Germline CDR1 reads SGDLS; CDR2 reads YYNGEE. Sample-barcoded 5' priming and a J-beta primer mix drove a second PCR of about 6 to 12 cycles. All samples yielded 2.5 million or more CDR3-containing paired-end reads. TCRdb used MiXCR to reprocess the 5' RACE reads, holding one entry per CDR3 protein. The table records some 1.5 million distinct CDR3 sequences, 42% of them present only once. Findings and limits, study-wide: TCR beta diversity, measured per million T cells, fell in a roughly linear way with age. It was not known whether donors were CMV positive (a possible confounder of expanded clonotype changes).

V usage is TRBV9 and J usage is TRBJ1-2; D is uncertain. This receptor was identified in a woman aged 18-30 years in good health. Sequenced material: blood. CDR3 DNA: TGTGCCAGCAGCGATTCGACGGTGAGAACTGGTAGCTACACCTTC. Translating it yields CASSDSTVRTGSYTF. Combining the CDR3 with reference TRBV9 and TRBJ1-2 gives the whole variable domain DSGVTQTPKHLITATGQRVTLRCSPRSGDLSVYWYQQSLDQGLQFLIQYYNGEERAKGNILERFSAQQFPDLHSELNLSSLELGDSALYFCASSDSTVRTGSYTFGSGTRLTVV.